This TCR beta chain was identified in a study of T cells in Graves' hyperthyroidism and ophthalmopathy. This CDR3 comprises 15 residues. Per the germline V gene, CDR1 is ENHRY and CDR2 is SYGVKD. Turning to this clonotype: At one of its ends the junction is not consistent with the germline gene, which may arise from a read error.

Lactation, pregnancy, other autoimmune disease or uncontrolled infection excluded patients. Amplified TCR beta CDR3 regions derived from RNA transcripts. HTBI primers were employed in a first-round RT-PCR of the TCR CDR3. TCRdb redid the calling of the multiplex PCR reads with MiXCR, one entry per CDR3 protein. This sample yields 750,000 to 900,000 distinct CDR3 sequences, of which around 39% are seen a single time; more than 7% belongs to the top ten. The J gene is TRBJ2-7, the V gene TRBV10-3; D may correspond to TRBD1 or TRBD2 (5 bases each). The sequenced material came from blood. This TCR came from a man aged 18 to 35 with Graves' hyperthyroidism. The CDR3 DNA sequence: TGTGCCAGCAGTTACTCGAGTGGCCGGGGCGACGAGCAGTACTTC. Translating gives CASSYSSGRGDEQYF.